A single sample gave rise to the 16 T cell receptor beta chains below, sequenced in a study of regulatory T cells in long-lasting Graves disease. For TCR beta, libraries came from iRepertoire HTBI primers and Arm-PCR of CDR3 regions. MiXCR, run by TCRdb on the multiplex PCR reads, gives a single entry per CDR3 protein. Here the sample spans around 320,000 distinct CDR3 sequences, 16% being singletons. Regarding time point: newly diagnosed GD, antithyroid drugs for less than 3 months. The TCR library was made from RNA that had been extracted from PBMCs in TRIzol. The same data also went into a second study, on T cells in Graves' hyperthyroidism and ophthalmopathy.

The sample consisted of peripheral blood mononuclear cells (PBMCs), taken at new diagnosis, from a patient treated with antithyroid drugs. The source is a man aged 35 to 55 with Graves disease.

The rearrangement joins TRBV2 to TRBJ2-2, with unresolved D. Trimming pared 7 bases from V and 4 bases from J, leaving 7 bases between. CDR3 length: 12 amino acids. Germline CDR1 and CDR2: SNHLY and FYNNEI. The CDR3 DNA follows: TGTGCCAGCATCTCGTCCACCGGGGAGCTGTTTTTT. It translates to CASISSTGELFF. Together with reference TRBV2 and TRBJ2-2, the CDR3 gives the full variable domain: EPEVTQTPSHQVTQMGQEVILRCVPISNHLYFYWYRQILGQKVEFLVSFYNNEISEKSEIFDDQFSVERPDGSNFTLKIRSTKLEDSAMYFCASISSTGELFFGEGSRLTVL.

The table lists this clonotype with many counts. The V and J genes are TRBV30 and TRBJ2-1; no firm D call. Germline lookup yields CDR1 GTSNPN and CDR2 SVGIG (reference sequence). The CDR3 is 12 amino acids. The V end lost 5 bases, the J end lost 1 base, and 6 bases lay between the germline ends. DNA for the CDR3: TGTGCCTGGCTTGGGTCCTACAATGAGCAGTTCTTC. Its translation is CAWLGSYNEQFF.

V usage is TRBV2 and J usage is TRBJ2-1; D is uncertain. The CDR3 is 11 residues long. Germline V gives CDR1 SNHLY, CDR2 FYNNEI. The V end lost 4 bases, the J end lost 10 bases, and 8 bases lay between the germline ends. The CDR3 DNA is TGTGCCAGCAGTGCGGTCGAGGAGCAGTTCTTC. It translates to CASSAVEEQFF.

This clonotype was detected only a few times. CDR3: CASSVVQGGTDTQYF. In DNA, the CDR3 is TGTGCCAGCAGCGTAGTTCAGGGAGGGACAGATACGCAGTATTTT. V usage is TRBV9 and J usage is TRBJ2-3, with 7 bases matching TRBD2. Germline V lookup: CDR1 SGDLS, CDR2 YYNGEE. V was pared by 0 bases and J by 3 bases, with 4 bases of the junction left unmatched. This CDR3 contains 15 residues.

V is TRBV9 and J is TRBJ1-1; weak D call: TRBD1 (5 bases). The germline V gene encodes CDR1 SGDLS and CDR2 YYNGEE. This CDR3 has 16 amino acids. V lost 4 bases and J lost 3, with 19 bases in between. The CDR3 nucleotides read TGTGCCAGCAGCCAAGAGGGCCAGGGTCGGTACACTGAAGCTTTCTTT. Encoded protein: CASSQEGQGRYTEAFF. Supplemented by reference TRBV9 and TRBJ1-1, the full variable domain reads DSGVTQTPKHLITATGQRVTLRCSPRSGDLSVYWYQQSLDQGLQFLIQYYNGEERAKGNILERFSAQQFPDLHSELNLSSLELGDSALYFCASSQEGQGRYTEAFFGQGTRLTVV.

This clonotype was seen ten or more times. The rearrangement links TRBV2 to TRBJ1-4; D unresolved. The CDR3 covers 14 residues. The V and J ends lost 3 bases and 5 bases respectively, with 10 bases between them. From germline, CDR1 is SNHLY and CDR2 FYNNEI. The CDR3 DNA reads as TGTGCCAGCAGTGATAACGGACGAAATGAAAAACTGTTTTTT. This sequence encodes CASSDNGRNEKLFF.

The chain links TRBV7-2 to TRBJ2-7, with 12 nucleotides matching TRBD1. Germline loops: CDR1 SGHTA, CDR2 FQGNSA. This CDR3 contains 16 residues. V lost 5 bases and J lost 4; bases outside the gene matches: 9. The CDR3 region has the DNA TGTGCCAGCAGCACCCAGGGACAGGGGGCCCCGTACGAGCAGTACTTC. Translation gives CASSTQGQGAPYEQYF.

The table lists this clonotype with many counts. V is TRBV2 and J is TRBJ1-4; D gene unclear. V gave up 7 bases and J gave up 0 bases, with 9 bases separating them. This CDR3 has 14 amino acids. The germline V gene has CDR1 SNHLY and CDR2 FYNNEI. CDR3 bases: TGTGCCAGCAACAGATTCTCAACTAATGAAAAACTGTTTTTT. It specifies CASNRFSTNEKLFF.

In its sample, this clonotype was seen a few times. The genes are TRBV7-9 and TRBJ1-1; D uncertain. Germline V CDR1 and CDR2: SEHNR, FQNEAQ (reference sequence). V was cut by 5 bases and J by 0 bases, with 10 bases left in between. The CDR3 consists of 14 residues. The CDR3 here is CASSPGQMNTEAFF. In DNA, the CDR3 is TGTGCCAGCAGCCCTGGGCAGATGAACACTGAAGCTTTCTTT. Combining the CDR3 with reference TRBV7-9 and TRBJ1-1 gives the whole variable domain DTGVSQNPRHKITKRGQNVTFRCDPISEHNRLYWYRQTLGQGPEFLTYFQNEAQLEKSRLLSDRFSAERPKGSFSTLEIQRTEQGDSAMYLCASSPGQMNTEAFFGQGTRLTVV.

In this sample, this clonotype turned up many times. V usage is TRBV2 and J usage is TRBJ1-6, with TRBD1 matching over 7 bases. Germline V lookup: CDR1 SNHLY, CDR2 FYNNEI. The CDR3 sequence is 16 residues long. The junction had 5 bases not matched to a gene; V was cut back by 0 bases and J by 6 bases. CDR3 bases: TGTGCCAGCAGTGAAGCGGTCGGGACAGCTAATTCACCCCTCCACTTT. This encodes CASSEAVGTANSPLHF.

This clonotype was seen repeatedly, ten times or more. The chain links TRBV12-5 to TRBJ2-3, with 9 bases matching TRBD1. Trimming took 6 bases from V and 1 from J; bases not matched to a gene: 8. The germline V gene encodes CDR1 LGHNT and CDR2 FRNRAP. The length of the CDR3 is 16 residues. DNA of the CDR3: TGTGCTAGTGGCCCCAGCCGGACAGGGGGCACAGATACGCAGTATTTT. Translation gives CASGPSRTGGTDTQYF.

As to this clonotype: This may be a read error: a much more frequent sequence differs by one nucleotide. Here the CDR3 reads CAGSRLSSGALNEQFF. CDR3 in DNA: TGTGCCGGCAGCCGTTTATCTAGCGGGGCACTTAATGAGCAGTTCTTC. The chain joins TRBV11-2 to TRBJ2-1, with TRBD2 matching 9 bases. The germline V gene has CDR1 SGHAT and CDR2 FQNNGV. This CDR3 is built from 16 residues.

In its sample, this clonotype was seen a few times. This chain links TRBV25-1 with TRBJ2-2, with 9 bases that match TRBD1. The CDR3 sequence is 15 residues long. Germline V gene data show CDR1 as MGHDK and CDR2 as SYGVNS. Trimming removed 3 bases from V and 6 bases from J; junction bases left unmatched: 5. The CDR3 reads CASSEYRDRAGELFF. In DNA, the CDR3 is TGTGCCAGCAGTGAGTACCGGGACAGGGCCGGGGAGCTGTTTTTT.

J is TRBJ2-1 and V is TRBV20-1; the match to TRBD2 covers 11 bases. The CDR3 extends over 13 amino acids. The germline V gene encodes CDR1 DFQATT and CDR2 SNEGSKA (reference sequence). After removal of 3 bases from V and 6 bases from J, the junction contained 1 base not matched to a gene. The CDR3 coding sequence is TGCAGTGCTAGGCTAGCGGGGGGCAATGAGCAGTTCTTC. It encodes CSARLAGGNEQFF.

In this sample, this clonotype turned up many times. The chain carries TRBV7-2 and TRBJ1-1; D uncertain. This CDR3 contains 15 residues. CDR1 is SGHTA and CDR2 is FQGNSA in the germline V gene. The germline V and J ends were trimmed by 5 bases and 4 bases, with 17 bases remaining between them. The chain's CDR3 is CASSPLGLEVTEAFF. CDR3 in DNA: TGTGCCAGCAGCCCACTTGGCCTGGAGGTCACTGAAGCTTTCTTT.

This clonotype was detected a few times. The V gene is TRBV5-1, the J gene TRBJ2-5; D remains unclear. Germline CDR1 is SGHRS and CDR2 is YFSETQ. CDR3 length equals 15 residues. Trimming removed 0 bases at V and 4 bases at J, with 13 bases between. The CDR3 protein is CASSLGANRRETQYF. In DNA form, the CDR3 reads TGCGCCAGCAGCTTGGGGGCGAATCGTCGAGAGACCCAGTACTTC.